The clone carrying this T cell receptor beta chain has a count of ten or more. The antigen is not known. The sample belongs to a study of neurological immune-mediated disorders. The sorted libraries started from around 1 million CD4+ or CD8+ T cells. Each CDR3 protein gets one entry after TCRdb re-called the 5' RACE reads with MiXCR. The data hold under 40,000 distinct CDR3 sequences, with 6.5% to 7.5% observed a single time. Study-level findings and limits: HTLV-1-associated myelopathy had the most TCR clonal expansion, and multiple sclerosis had the least, less than healthy controls.

V lost 10 bases to trimming and J lost 0 bases, with 16 bases between them. The CDR3 extends over 15 amino acids. Sequenced material: CD4+ T cells from blood. This chain uses TRBV12-3 or TRBV12-4 with TRBJ2-1, with a weak D call TRBD2 (5 bases). This receptor was taken from a man between 45 and 60 years old in good health. The CDR3 DNA sequence: TGTGCCACCACCTTCGGGGAAAGCTCCTACAATGAGCAGTTCTTC. It specifies CATTFGESSYNEQFF.